The table lists the clone carrying this T cell receptor beta chain with a count of one. Clones were read by immunoSEQ multiplex PCR, and TCRdb kept only the in-frame ones, dropping some. There are about 180,000 clones in the sample; approximately 86% occur only once, and 0.45% to 0.55% lies in the top ten. This sample was included in a study of T cell responses to AZD1222 COVID-19 vaccine. Study overall: Analyses pooled second doses at about 4 or about 12 weeks.

Germline lookup yields CDR1 SGHDT and CDR2 YYEEEE. This CDR3 region has 15 residues. Trimming took 6 bases from V and 1 from J; bases not matched to a gene: 6. Sequenced material: peripheral blood, taken on day 0 of AZD1222 vaccination. The V call is TRBV5-6, the J call TRBJ1-5, with TRBD1 matching over 8 bases. The clonotype originates from an adult in good health. CDR3 nucleotide sequence: TGTGCCAGCAACTTCCAGGGGGCAAGCAATCAGCCCCAGCATTTT. Translating it yields CASNFQGASNQPQHF.